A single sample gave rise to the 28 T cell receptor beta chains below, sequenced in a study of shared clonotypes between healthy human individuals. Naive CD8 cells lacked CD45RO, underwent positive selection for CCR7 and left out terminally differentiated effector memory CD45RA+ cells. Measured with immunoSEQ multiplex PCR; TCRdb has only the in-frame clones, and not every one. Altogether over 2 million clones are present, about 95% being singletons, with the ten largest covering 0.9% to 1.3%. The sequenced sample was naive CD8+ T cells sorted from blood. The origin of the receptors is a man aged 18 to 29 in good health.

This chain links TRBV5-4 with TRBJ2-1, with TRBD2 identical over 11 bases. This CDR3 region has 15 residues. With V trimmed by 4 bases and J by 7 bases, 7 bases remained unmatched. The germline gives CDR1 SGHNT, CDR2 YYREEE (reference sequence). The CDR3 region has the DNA TGTGCCAGCAGCCCGATACTAGCGGGAGAAAATGAGCAGTTCTTC. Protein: CASSPILAGENEQFF. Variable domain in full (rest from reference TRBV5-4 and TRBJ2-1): ETGVTQSPTHLIKTRGQQVTLRCSSQSGHNTVSWYQQALGQGPQFIFQYYREEENGRGNFPPRFSGLQFPNYSSELNVNALELDDSALYLCASSPILAGENEQFFGPGTRLTVL.

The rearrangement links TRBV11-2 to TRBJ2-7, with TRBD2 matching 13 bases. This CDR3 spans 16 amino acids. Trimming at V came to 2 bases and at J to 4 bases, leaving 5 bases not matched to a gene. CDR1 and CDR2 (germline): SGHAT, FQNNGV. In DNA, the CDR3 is TGTGCCAGCAGCTTATCTGGGACTAGCGGGATGTACGAGCAGTACTTC. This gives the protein CASSLSGTSGMYEQYF.

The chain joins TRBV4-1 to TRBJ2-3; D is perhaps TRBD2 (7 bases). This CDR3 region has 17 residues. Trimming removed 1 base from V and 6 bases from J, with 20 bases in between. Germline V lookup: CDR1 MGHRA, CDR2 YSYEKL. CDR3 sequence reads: CASSQVLRGRGGDTQYF. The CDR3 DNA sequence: TGCGCCAGCAGCCAAGTCTTACGGGGGCGGGGAGGGGATACGCAGTATTTT.

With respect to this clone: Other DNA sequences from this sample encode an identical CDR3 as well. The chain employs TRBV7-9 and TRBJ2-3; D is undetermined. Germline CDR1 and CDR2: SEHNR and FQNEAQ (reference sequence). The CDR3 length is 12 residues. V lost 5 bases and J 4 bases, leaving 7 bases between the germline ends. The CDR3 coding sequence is TGTGCCAGCAGCAGTGGCGCAGATACGCAGTATTTT. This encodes CASSSGADTQYF.

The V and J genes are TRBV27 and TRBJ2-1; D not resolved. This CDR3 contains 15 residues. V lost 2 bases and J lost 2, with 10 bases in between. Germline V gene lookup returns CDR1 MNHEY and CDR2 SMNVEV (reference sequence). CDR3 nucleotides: TGTGCCAGCAGTTTAAAAGGGAATCCCTACAATGAGCAGTTCTTC. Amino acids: CASSLKGNPYNEQFF.

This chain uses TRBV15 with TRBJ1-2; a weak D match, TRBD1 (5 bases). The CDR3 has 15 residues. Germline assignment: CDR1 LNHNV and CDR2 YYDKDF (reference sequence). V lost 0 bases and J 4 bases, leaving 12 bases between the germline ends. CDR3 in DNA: TGTGCCACCAGCAGAGATGGAAGGGGCGGCTATGGCTACACCTTC. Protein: CATSRDGRGGYGYTF.

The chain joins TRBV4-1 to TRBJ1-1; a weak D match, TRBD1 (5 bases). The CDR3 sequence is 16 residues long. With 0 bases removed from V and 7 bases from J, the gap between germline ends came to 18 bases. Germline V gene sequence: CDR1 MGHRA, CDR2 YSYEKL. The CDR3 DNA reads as TGCGCCAGCAGCCAAGAGTCGGCAGGGTGGGGTTTTGAAGCTTTCTTT. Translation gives CASSQESAGWGFEAFF.

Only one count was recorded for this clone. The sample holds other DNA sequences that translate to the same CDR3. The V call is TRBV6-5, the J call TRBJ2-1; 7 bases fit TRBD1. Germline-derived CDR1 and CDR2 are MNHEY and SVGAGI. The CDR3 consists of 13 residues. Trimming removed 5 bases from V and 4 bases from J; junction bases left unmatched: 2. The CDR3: CASSTGQYNEQFF. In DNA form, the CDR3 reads TGTGCCAGCAGTACGGGACAGTACAATGAGCAGTTCTTC.

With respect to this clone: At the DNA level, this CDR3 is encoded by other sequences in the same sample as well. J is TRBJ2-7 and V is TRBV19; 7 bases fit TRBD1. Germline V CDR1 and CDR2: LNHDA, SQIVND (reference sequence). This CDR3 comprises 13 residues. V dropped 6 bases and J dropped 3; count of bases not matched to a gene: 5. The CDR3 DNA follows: TGTGCCAGTAGCTACAGGGGTAGCTACGAGCAGTACTTC. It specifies CASSYRGSYEQYF.

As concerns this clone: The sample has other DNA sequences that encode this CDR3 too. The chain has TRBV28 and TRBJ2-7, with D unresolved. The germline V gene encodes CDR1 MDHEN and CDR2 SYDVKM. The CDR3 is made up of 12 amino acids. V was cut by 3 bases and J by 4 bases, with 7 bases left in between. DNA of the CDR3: TGTGCCAGCAGTTTGACCCGATACGAGCAGTACTTC. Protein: CASSLTRYEQYF.

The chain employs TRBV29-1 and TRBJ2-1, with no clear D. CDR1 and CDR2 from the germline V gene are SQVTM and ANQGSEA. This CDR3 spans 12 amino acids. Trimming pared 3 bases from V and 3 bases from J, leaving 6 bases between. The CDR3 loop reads CSVDSNYNEQFF. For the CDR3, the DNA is TGCAGCGTTGATAGTAACTACAATGAGCAGTTCTTC.

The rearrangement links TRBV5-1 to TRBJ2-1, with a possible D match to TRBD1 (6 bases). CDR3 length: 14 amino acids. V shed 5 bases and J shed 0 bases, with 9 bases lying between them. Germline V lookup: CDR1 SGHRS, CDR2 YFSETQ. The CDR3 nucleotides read TGCGCCAGCAGTATAGGGGGCTCCTACAATGAGCAGTTCTTC. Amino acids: CASSIGGSYNEQFF.

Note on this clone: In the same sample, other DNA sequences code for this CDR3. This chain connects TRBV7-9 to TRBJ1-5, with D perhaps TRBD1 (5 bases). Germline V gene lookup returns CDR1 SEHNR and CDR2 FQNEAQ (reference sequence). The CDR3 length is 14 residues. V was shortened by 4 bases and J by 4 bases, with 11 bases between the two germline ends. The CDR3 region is CASSSGGGNQPQHF. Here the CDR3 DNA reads TGTGCCAGCAGCTCCGGGGGGGGAAATCAGCCCCAGCATTTT.

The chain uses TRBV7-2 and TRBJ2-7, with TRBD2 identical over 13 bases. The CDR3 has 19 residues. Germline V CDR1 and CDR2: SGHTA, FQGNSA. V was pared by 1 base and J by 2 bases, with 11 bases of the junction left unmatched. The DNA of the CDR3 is TGTGCCAGCAGCTTAGTAGGGGGACTAGCGGGACCGCTCACCTACGAGCAGTACTTC. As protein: CASSLVGGLAGPLTYEQYF.

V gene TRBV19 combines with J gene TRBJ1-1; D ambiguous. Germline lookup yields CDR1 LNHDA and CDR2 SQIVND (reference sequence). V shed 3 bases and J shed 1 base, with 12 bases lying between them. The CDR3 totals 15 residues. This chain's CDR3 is CASSIPWAANTEAFF. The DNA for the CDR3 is TGTGCCAGTAGTATTCCCTGGGCAGCGAACACTGAAGCTTTCTTT. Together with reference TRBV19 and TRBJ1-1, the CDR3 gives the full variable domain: DGGITQSPKYLFRKEGQNVTLSCEQNLNHDAMYWYRQDPGQGLRLIYYSQIVNDFQKGDIAEGYSVSREKKESFPLTVTSAQKNPTAFYLCASSIPWAANTEAFFGQGTRLTVV.

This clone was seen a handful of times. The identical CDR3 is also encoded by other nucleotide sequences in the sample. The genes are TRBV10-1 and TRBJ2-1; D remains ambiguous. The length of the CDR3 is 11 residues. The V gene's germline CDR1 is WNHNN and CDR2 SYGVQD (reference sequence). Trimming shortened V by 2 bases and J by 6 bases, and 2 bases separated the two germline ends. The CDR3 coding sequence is TGCGCCAGCAGTGAGGGCAATGAGCAGTTCTTC. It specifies CASSEGNEQFF.

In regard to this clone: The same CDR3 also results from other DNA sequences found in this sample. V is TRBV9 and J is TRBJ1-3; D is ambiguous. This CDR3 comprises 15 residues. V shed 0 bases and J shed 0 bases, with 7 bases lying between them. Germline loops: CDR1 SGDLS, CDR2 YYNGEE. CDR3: CASSVGGSSGNTIYF. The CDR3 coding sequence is TGTGCCAGCAGCGTAGGAGGCTCCTCTGGAAACACCATATATTTT.

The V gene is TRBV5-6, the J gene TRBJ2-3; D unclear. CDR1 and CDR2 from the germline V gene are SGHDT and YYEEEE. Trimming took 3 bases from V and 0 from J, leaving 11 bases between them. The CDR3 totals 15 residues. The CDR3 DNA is TGTGCCAGCAGCTGGGTCGTGTCTAGCACAGATACGCAGTATTTT. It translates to CASSWVVSSTDTQYF. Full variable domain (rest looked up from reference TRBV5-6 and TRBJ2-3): DAGVTQSPTHLIKTRGQQVTLRCSPKSGHDTVSWYQQALGQGPQFIFQYYEEEERQRGNFPDRFSGHQFPNYSSELNVNALLLGDSALYLCASSWVVSSTDTQYFGPGTRLTVL.

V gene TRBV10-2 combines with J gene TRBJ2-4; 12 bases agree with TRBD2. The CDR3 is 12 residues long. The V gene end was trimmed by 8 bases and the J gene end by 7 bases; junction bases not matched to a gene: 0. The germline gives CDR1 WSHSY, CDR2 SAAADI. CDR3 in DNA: TGCGCCAGCCTAGCGGGGGGGAACATTCAGTACTTC. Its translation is CASLAGGNIQYF.

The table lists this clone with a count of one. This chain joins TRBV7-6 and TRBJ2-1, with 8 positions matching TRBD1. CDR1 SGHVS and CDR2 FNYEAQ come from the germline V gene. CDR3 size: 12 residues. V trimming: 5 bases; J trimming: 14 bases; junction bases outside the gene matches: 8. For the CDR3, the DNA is TGTGCCAGCAGCACCCGACAGGGGAGGAAGTTCTTC. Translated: CASSTRQGRKFF.

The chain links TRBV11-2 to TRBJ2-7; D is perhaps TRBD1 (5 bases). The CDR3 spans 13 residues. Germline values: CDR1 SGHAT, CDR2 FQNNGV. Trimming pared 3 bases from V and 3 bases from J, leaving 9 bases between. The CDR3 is CASSFPGIYEQYF. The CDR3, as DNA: TGTGCCAGCAGCTTTCCAGGGATCTACGAGCAGTACTTC.

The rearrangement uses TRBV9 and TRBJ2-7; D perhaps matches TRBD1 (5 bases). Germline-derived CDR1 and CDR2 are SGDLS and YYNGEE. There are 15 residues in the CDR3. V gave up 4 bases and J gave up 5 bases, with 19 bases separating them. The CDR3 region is CASSSGGAARNEQYF. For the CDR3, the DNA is TGTGCCAGCAGCTCCGGTGGGGCAGCTCGCAACGAGCAGTACTTC.

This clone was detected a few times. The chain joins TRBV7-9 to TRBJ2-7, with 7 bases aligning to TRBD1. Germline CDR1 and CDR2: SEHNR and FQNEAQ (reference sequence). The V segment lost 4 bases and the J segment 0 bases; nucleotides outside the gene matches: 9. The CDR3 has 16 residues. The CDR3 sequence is CASSYSTGMSSYEQYF. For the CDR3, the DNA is TGTGCCAGCAGCTACTCGACAGGGATGAGCTCCTACGAGCAGTACTTC.

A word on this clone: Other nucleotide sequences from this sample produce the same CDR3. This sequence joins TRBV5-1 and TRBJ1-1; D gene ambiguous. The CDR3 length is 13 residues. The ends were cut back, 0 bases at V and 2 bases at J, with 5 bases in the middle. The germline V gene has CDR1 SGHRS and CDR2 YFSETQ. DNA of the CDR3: TGCGCCAGCAGCTTGGTAATCAACACTGAAGCTTTCTTT. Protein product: CASSLVINTEAFF.

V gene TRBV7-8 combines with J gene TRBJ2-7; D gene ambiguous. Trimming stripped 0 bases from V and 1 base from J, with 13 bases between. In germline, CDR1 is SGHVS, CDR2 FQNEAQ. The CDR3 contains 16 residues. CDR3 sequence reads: CASSLAHKGSSYEQYF. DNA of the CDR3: TGTGCCAGCAGCTTAGCGCATAAGGGATCATCCTACGAGCAGTACTTC.

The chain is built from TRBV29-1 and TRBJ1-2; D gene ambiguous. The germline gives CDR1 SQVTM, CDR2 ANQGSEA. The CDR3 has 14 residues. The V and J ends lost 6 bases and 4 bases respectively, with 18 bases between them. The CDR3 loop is CSVAATDTIYGYTF. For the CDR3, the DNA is TGCAGCGTGGCCGCAACAGACACAATCTATGGCTACACCTTC.

CDR3 nucleotides: TGTGCCAGCAGCCCCCGACGGAAGAGCCAAGAGACCCAGTACTTC. This codes for CASSPRRKSQETQYF. The chain joins TRBV11-2 to TRBJ2-5; D remains ambiguous. V dropped 5 bases and J dropped 1 base, with 14 bases sitting between them. CDR1 and CDR2 from the germline V gene are SGHAT and FQNNGV. This CDR3 comprises 15 residues.

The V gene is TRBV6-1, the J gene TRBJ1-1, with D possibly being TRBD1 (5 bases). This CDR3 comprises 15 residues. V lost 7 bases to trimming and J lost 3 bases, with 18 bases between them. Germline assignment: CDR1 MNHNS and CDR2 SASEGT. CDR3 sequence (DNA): TGTGCCAGCAACCCCGGGGTAGGGGCGGACACTGAAGCTTTCTTT. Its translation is CASNPGVGADTEAFF.